Below are 15 T cell receptor beta chains sequenced from a single sample in a study of T cell responses to AZD1222 COVID-19 vaccine. This table comes from immunoSEQ multiplex PCR, and its TCRdb copy is limited to in-frame clones, with some not included. In the table there are roughly 120,000 clones, about 88% of which are singletons. The input for sequencing was peripheral blood, taken 28 days after the second AZD1222 dose. Receptors were obtained from an adult who received the AZD1222 COVID-19 vaccine.

This clone was detected a few times. CDR3 DNA sequence: TGTGCCAGCTCACCATGGCCTCGACAGATTCCCGGGGAGCTGTTTTTT. The encoded protein is CASSPWPRQIPGELFF. The chain has TRBV18 and TRBJ2-2; a weak D match, TRBD1 (5 bases). The CDR3 extends over 16 amino acids. V was trimmed by 2 bases and J by 6 bases, leaving 16 bases between them. CDR1 and CDR2 from the germline V gene are KGHSH and LQKENI.

The V and J genes are TRBV5-1 and TRBJ2-7; 10 bases agree with TRBD1. Losses at the gene ends were 0 bases for V and 7 bases for J; bases not matched to a gene: 7. Germline lookup yields CDR1 SGHRS and CDR2 YFSETQ. The CDR3 length is 15 residues. CDR3 sequence (DNA): TGCGCCAGCAGCTTGGGGACAGGGGGACGATCGGAGCAGTACTTC. Translation: CASSLGTGGRSEQYF.

The chain links TRBV7-3 to TRBJ2-3, with TRBD2 matching over 7 bases. This CDR3 region has 15 residues. Germline CDR1 reads SGHTA; CDR2 reads FQGTGA. The V and J ends lost 5 bases and 6 bases, in that order; junction bases with no gene match: 11. The DNA of the CDR3 is TGTGCCAGCAGCCGAAGCGGGGCCTCTACGGATACGCAGTATTTT. Its translation: CASSRSGASTDTQYF.

This clone was counted between two and nine times. V usage is TRBV28 and J usage is TRBJ1-1; D uncertain. CDR1 and CDR2 (germline): MDHEN, SYDVKM. This CDR3 spans 11 amino acids. Trimming shortened V by 8 bases and J by 7 bases, and 11 bases separated the two germline ends. The CDR3 loop is CASGPDGEAFF. The CDR3, as DNA: TGTGCCAGCGGCCCGGACGGTGAAGCTTTCTTT. Full variable domain (remainder filled in from reference TRBV28 and TRBJ1-1): DVKVTQSSRYLVKRTGEKVFLECVQDMDHENMFWYRQDPGLGLRLIYFSYDVKMKEKGDIPEGYSVSREKKERFSLILESASTNQTSMYLCASGPDGEAFFGQGTRLTVV.

The chain uses TRBV28 and TRBJ2-7; D possibly corresponds to TRBD2 (6 bases). The germline V gene encodes CDR1 MDHEN and CDR2 SYDVKM. The V end was cut by 3 bases, the J end by 4 bases, with 10 bases between. The CDR3 has 13 residues. The CDR3 protein is CASSFGRAYEQYF. The DNA for the CDR3 is TGTGCCAGCAGTTTCGGGAGAGCATACGAGCAGTACTTC.

This clone appeared a few times. The rearrangement joins TRBV7-9 to TRBJ1-3; no clear D gene. The CDR3 is 13 residues long. Germline V CDR1 and CDR2: SEHNR, FQNEAQ (reference sequence). V was cut by 5 bases and J by 4 bases, with 9 bases left in between. DNA of the CDR3: TGTGCCAGCAGCCAAAGCTTGGGAAACACCATATATTTT. It is translated as CASSQSLGNTIYF. Supplemented by reference TRBV7-9 and TRBJ1-3, the full variable domain reads DTGVSQNPRHKITKRGQNVTFRCDPISEHNRLYWYRQTLGQGPEFLTYFQNEAQLEKSRLLSDRFSAERPKGSFSTLEIQRTEQGDSAMYLCASSQSLGNTIYFGEGSWLTVV.

The rearrangement joins TRBV3-1 (or the pseudogene TRBV3-2) to TRBJ1-1; D perhaps matches TRBD1 (6 bases). This CDR3 has 14 amino acids. Trimming took off 7 bases at V and 0 bases at J, with 12 bases between the two ends. Looked up from germline, CDR1 is LGHDT and CDR2 is YNNKEL (reference sequence). The DNA for the CDR3 is TGTGCCAGCACCACACAGGGAATGAACACTGAAGCTTTCTTT. Encoded protein: CASTTQGMNTEAFF.

The chain combines TRBV7-2 with TRBJ2-3; 10 positions match TRBD2. The CDR3 has 13 amino acids. V was clipped by 4 bases and J by 14 bases; unmatched bases: 9. The germline V gene has CDR1 SGHTA and CDR2 FQGNSA. The CDR3 is CASSSRGGLAPYF. CDR3 nucleotides: TGTGCCAGCAGCTCCCGCGGGGGACTAGCGCCGTATTTT.

DNA for the CDR3: TGCAGCGTTGAAGCCCCCCTATGGGTGCAGGGAAATTCGAACACCGGGGAGCTGTTTTTT. Translating gives CSVEAPLWVQGNSNTGELFF. The chain couples TRBV29-1 to TRBJ2-2; possibly TRBD1 for D (5 bases). The CDR3 is made up of 20 amino acids. V lost 1 base and J lost 0, with 24 bases in between. Looked up from germline, CDR1 is SQVTM and CDR2 is ANQGSEA.

A word on this clone: The sample holds other DNA sequences that translate to the same CDR3. V gene TRBV15 combines with J gene TRBJ2-3; D remains ambiguous. The CDR3 extends over 12 amino acids. Germline V gene data show CDR1 as LNHNV and CDR2 as YYDKDF (reference sequence). V dropped 0 bases and J dropped 3 bases, with 1 base sitting between them. The CDR3 protein is CATSRETDTQYF. The CDR3, as DNA: TGTGCCACCAGCAGAGAAACAGATACGCAGTATTTT.

The chain links TRBV29-1 to TRBJ1-1; 7 bases map to TRBD1. Germline lookup yields CDR1 SQVTM and CDR2 ANQGSEA. J gave up 0 bases and V 0 bases, and 10 bases lay outside the gene matches. CDR3 size: 17 residues. CDR3 residues: CSVEDLIQGGMNTEAFF. The CDR3 DNA is TGCAGCGTTGAAGATCTGATTCAGGGGGGGATGAACACTGAAGCTTTCTTT.

The CDR3 coding sequence is TGTGCCAGCAGCAGCTCGGGGTTTACCGGGGAGCTGTTTTTT. Amino acids: CASSSSGFTGELFF. The J gene is TRBJ2-2, the V gene TRBV9; weak D call: TRBD2 (5 bases). Germline loops: CDR1 SGDLS, CDR2 YYNGEE. The V gene lost 4 bases and the J gene lost 5 bases, with 12 bases spanning the gap. CDR3 size: 14 residues.

This chain joins TRBV29-1 and TRBJ1-5, with a tentative D call TRBD1 (5 bases). Germline V gene data show CDR1 as SQVTM and CDR2 as ANQGSEA. The CDR3 extends over 13 amino acids. V shed 3 bases and J shed 6 bases, with 12 bases lying between them. The CDR3 region has the DNA TGCAGCGTTGAGTGGCAGGGAGGTCAGCCCCAGCATTTT. Encoded protein: CSVEWQGGQPQHF.

The chain carries TRBV7-2 and TRBJ2-1; D call uncertain. Trimming stripped 10 bases from V and 0 bases from J, with 16 bases between. The CDR3 spans 15 residues. The germline V gene encodes CDR1 SGHTA and CDR2 FQGNSA. The CDR3 is CATSEGASSYNEQFF. In nucleotides, the CDR3 is TGTGCCACATCGGAAGGAGCTAGCTCCTACAATGAGCAGTTCTTC.

This chain uses TRBV30 with TRBJ1-2, with no clear D. Trimming removed 5 bases at V and 0 bases at J, with 10 bases between. Germline-derived CDR1 and CDR2 are GTSNPN and SVGIG (reference sequence). The CDR3 has 13 amino acids. The CDR3 sequence: CAWLSRSNYGYTF. The CDR3, as DNA: TGTGCCTGGCTAAGTAGATCTAACTATGGCTACACCTTC.